The table lists the clone carrying this TCR beta chain with a count of one. Repertoires were generated with immunoSEQ multiplex PCR, while TCRdb's copy carries only in-frame clones and drops some. The data show around 19,000 clones, less than 90% seen once. The sample originates from a study of control samples from healthy donors and cancer patients. The specimen sequenced was PBMCs. This sequence was found in a woman aged 70 to 79 with lung cancer.

The CDR3 region is CASSRPLGDGGTQYF. The CDR3 nucleotides read TGTGCCAGCAGCCGCCCGCTAGGGGACGGCGGTACGCAGTATTTT. The chain uses TRBV7-3 and TRBJ2-3; either TRBD1 or TRBD2 may fit D (5 bases each). V was shortened by 5 bases and J by 8 bases, with 20 bases between the two germline ends. Germline CDR1 reads SGHTA; CDR2 reads FQGTGA. The CDR3 contains 15 residues.